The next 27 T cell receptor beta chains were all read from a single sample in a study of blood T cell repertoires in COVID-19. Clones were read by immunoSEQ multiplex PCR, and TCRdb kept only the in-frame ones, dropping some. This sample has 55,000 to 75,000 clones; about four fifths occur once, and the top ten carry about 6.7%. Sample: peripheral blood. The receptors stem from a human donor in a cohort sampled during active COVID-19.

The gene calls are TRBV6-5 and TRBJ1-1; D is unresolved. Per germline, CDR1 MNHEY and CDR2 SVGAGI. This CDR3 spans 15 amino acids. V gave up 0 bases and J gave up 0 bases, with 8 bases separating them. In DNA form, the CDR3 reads TGTGCCAGCAGTTACTCGCCACAGATGAACACTGAAGCTTTCTTT. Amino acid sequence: CASSYSPQMNTEAFF.

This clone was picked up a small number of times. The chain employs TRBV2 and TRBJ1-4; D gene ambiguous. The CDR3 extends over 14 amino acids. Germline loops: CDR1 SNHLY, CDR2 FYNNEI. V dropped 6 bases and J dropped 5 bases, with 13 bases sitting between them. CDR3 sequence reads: CASRLTSRNEKLFF. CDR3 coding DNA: TGTGCCAGCAGACTGACTAGTAGAAATGAAAAACTGTTTTTT.

CDR3 in DNA: TGTGCCAGCACCTTCTCACTGGCGGCCTACGAGCAGTACTTC. Amino acids: CASTFSLAAYEQYF. The V gene is TRBV2, the J gene TRBJ2-7, with unresolved D. The CDR3 contains 14 residues. Per the germline V gene, CDR1 is SNHLY and CDR2 is FYNNEI. V dropped 7 bases and J dropped 2 bases, with 15 bases sitting between them.

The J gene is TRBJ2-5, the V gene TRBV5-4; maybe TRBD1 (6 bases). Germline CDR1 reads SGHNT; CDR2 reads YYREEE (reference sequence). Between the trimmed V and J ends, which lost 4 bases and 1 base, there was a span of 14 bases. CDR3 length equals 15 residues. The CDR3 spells CASSPRQDTQETQYF. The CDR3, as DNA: TGTGCCAGCAGCCCGAGACAGGACACCCAAGAGACCCAGTACTTC.

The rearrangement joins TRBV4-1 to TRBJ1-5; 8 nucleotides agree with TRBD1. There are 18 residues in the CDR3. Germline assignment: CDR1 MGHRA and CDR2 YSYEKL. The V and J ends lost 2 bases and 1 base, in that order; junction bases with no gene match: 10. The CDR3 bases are TGCGCCAGCAGCCAAACCCCAGGGGGCGGTTGGAGCAATCAGCCCCAGCATTTT. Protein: CASSQTPGGGWSNQPQHF.

CDR3 amino acids: CASSLSPGQGNTGELFF. Written as DNA, the CDR3 is TGTGCCAGCAGCTTATCTCCGGGACAGGGCAACACCGGGGAGCTGTTTTTT. J is TRBJ2-2 and V is TRBV11-3, with TRBD1 matching 9 bases. The CDR3 consists of 17 residues. Trimming cost V 2 bases and J 2 bases; bases outside gene matches: 6. Per germline, CDR1 SGHNT and CDR2 YENEEA.

CDR3 in DNA: TGTGCCAGCAGTTTTTCCCCCGCTAGATACGCTAACTATGGCTACACCTTC. Translation: CASSFSPARYANYGYTF. This chain uses TRBV27 with TRBJ1-2; D not certain. Deletions cut 3 bases from V and 0 bases from J, with 17 bases between. This CDR3 has 17 amino acids. The germline gives CDR1 MNHEY, CDR2 SMNVEV (reference sequence).

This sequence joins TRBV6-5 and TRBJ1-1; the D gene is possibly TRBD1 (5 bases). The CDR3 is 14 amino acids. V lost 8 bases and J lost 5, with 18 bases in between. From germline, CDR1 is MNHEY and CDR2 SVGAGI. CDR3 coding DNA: TGTGCCAGCTGGCGTAGCGGTCGGGGGACTGAAGCTTTCTTT. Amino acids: CASWRSGRGTEAFF.

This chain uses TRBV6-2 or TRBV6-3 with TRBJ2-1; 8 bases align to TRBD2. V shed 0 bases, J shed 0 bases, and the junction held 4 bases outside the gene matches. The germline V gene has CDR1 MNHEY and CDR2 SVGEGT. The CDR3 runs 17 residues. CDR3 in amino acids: CASSYSSSGRSYNEQFF. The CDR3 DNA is TGTGCCAGCAGTTACTCGTCTAGCGGGCGCTCCTACAATGAGCAGTTCTTC.

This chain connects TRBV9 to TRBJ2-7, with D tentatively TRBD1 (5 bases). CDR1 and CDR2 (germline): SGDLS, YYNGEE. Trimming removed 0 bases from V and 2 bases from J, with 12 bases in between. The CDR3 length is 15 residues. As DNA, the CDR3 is TGTGCCAGCAGCGTAGATATCACAGGAACCTACGAGCAGTACTTC. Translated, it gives CASSVDITGTYEQYF.

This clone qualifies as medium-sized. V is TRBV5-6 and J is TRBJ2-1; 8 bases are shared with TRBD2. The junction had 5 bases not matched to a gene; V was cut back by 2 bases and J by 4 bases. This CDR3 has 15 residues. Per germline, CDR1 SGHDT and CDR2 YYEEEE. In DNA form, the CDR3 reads TGTGCCAGCAGCTTCAATAGCGGGATTTACAATGAGCAGTTCTTC. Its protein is CASSFNSGIYNEQFF.

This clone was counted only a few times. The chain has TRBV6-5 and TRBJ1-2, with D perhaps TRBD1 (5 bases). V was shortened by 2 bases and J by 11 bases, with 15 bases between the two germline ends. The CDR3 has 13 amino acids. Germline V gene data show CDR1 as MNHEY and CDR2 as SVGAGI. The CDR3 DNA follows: TGTGCCAGCAGTTACAAAGGGGCCCTAGGATACACCTTC. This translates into CASSYKGALGYTF.

The CDR3 is CASSPSGAGIEETQYF. CDR3 nucleotide sequence: TGTGCCAGCAGCCCCTCTGGGGCCGGCATCGAAGAGACCCAGTACTTC. The rearrangement uses TRBV5-4 and TRBJ2-5; D might be TRBD1 (5 bases). The germline CDR1 and CDR2 sequences are SGHNT and YYREEE (reference sequence). Trimming pared 4 bases from V and 3 bases from J, leaving 19 bases between. The CDR3 has 16 amino acids.

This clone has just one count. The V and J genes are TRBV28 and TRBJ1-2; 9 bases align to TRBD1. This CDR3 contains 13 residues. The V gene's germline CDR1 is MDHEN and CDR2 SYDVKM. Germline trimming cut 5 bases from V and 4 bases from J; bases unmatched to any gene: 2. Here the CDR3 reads CASSGDRVYGYTF. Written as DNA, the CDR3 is TGTGCCAGCAGTGGGGACAGGGTCTATGGCTACACCTTC.

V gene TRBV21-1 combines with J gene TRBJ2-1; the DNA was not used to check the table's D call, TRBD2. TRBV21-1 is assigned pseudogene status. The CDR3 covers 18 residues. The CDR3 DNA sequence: TGTGCCAGCAGCACCCCGGGGTTTAGGACTAGCGGGGTTAATGAGCAGTTCTTC. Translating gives CASSTPGFRTSGVNEQFF.

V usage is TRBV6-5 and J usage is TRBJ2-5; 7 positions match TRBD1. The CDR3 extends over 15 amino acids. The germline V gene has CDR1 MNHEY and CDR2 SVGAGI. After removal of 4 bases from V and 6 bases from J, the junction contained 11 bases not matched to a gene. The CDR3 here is CASSFLQGNLKTQYF. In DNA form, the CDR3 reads TGTGCCAGCAGTTTCCTACAGGGGAATCTGAAGACCCAGTACTTC.

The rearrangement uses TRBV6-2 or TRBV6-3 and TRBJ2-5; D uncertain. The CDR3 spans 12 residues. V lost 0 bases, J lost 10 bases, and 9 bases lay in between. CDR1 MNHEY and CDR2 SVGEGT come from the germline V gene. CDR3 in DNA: TGTGCCAGCAGTTACTCCTCCAGGATCCAGTACTTC. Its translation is CASSYSSRIQYF.

The CDR3 DNA reads as TGTGCCAGCAGTTTTGCGCGCCGAGGACAGGGGGCCTGGGGCTACACCTTC. This codes for CASSFARRGQGAWGYTF. The chain uses TRBV27 and TRBJ1-2; 11 nucleotides agree with TRBD1. CDR1 MNHEY and CDR2 SMNVEV come from the germline V gene (reference sequence). The trim removed 3 bases at V and 8 bases at J, leaving 14 bases unmatched. The CDR3 length is 17 residues.

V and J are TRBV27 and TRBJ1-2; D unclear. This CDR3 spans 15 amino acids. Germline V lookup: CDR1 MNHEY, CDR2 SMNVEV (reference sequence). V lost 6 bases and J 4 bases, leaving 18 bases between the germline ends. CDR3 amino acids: CASSPGSWASYGYTF. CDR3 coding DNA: TGTGCCAGCAGCCCCGGCAGCTGGGCATCCTATGGCTACACCTTC.

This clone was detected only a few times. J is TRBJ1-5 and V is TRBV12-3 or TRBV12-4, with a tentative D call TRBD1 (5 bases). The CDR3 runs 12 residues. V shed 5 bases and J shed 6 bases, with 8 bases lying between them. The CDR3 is CASSRTGQPQHF. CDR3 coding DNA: TGTGCCAGCAGTCGCACAGGTCAGCCCCAGCATTTT.

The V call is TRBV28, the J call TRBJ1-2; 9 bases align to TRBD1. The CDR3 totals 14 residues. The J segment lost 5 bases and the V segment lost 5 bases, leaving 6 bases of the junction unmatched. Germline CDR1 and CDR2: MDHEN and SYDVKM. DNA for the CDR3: TGTGCCAGCAGTCGGACAGGGGCTCAATATGGCTACACCTTC. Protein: CASSRTGAQYGYTF.

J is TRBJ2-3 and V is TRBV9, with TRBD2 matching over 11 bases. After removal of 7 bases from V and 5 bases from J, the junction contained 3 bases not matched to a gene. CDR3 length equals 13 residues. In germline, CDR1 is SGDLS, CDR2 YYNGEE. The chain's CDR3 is CASGSGGGDTQYF. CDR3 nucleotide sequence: TGTGCCAGCGGTAGCGGGGGGGGAGATACGCAGTATTTT. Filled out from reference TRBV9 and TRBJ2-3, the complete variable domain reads DSGVTQTPKHLITATGQRVTLRCSPRSGDLSVYWYQQSLDQGLQFLIQYYNGEERAKGNILERFSAQQFPDLHSELNLSSLELGDSALYFCASGSGGGDTQYFGPGTRLTVL.

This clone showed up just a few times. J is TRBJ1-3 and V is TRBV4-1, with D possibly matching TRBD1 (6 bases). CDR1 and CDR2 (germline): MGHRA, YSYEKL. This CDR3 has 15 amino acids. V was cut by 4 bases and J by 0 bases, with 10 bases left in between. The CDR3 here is CASSRTAISGNTIYF. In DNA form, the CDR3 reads TGCGCCAGCAGCCGGACAGCTATCTCTGGAAACACCATATATTTT.

Here the CDR3 reads CASTKGSYADTQYF. CDR3 DNA: TGTGCCAGCACCAAGGGGTCTTATGCAGATACGCAGTATTTT. The rearrangement uses TRBV6-5 and TRBJ2-3, with D perhaps TRBD1 (5 bases). The CDR3 runs 14 residues. The V end lost 7 bases, the J end lost 4 bases, and 15 bases lay between the germline ends. In germline, CDR1 is MNHEY, CDR2 SVGAGI.

The CDR3 here is CASSLRTGGGSAEAFF. The CDR3 bases are TGCGCCAGCAGCTTGAGGACAGGGGGTGGGAGCGCTGAAGCTTTCTTT. The V call is TRBV5-1, the J call TRBJ1-1, with TRBD1 identical over 10 bases. This CDR3 has 16 amino acids. CDR1 and CDR2 from the germline V gene are SGHRS and YFSETQ. The junction had 9 bases not matched to a gene; V was cut back by 1 base and J by 6 bases.

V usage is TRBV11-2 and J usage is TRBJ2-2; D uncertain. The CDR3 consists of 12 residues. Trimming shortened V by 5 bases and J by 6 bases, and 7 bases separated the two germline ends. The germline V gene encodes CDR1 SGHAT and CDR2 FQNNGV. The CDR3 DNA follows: TGTGCCAGCAGCCTCGCGGCCGGGGAGCTGTTTTTT. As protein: CASSLAAGELFF.

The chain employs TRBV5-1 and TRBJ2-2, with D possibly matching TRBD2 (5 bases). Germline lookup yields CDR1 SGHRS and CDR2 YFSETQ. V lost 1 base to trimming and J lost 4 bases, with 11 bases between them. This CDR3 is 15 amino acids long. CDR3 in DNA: TGCGCCAGCAGCTTGACTAGTGGAGCCACCGGGGAGCTGTTTTTT. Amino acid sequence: CASSLTSGATGELFF.